Sequencing of this T cell receptor (beta chain) was carried out in a study of radiotherapy plus CTLA-4 blockade in lung cancer. Across the whole study: An objective response was seen in roughly 20% of patients, and disease control in less than 35%. Study conclusions and caveats: The best prediction of response reportedly came from early blood T cell clone dynamics, with interferon-beta.

The CDR3 is made up of 14 amino acids. V lost 5 bases and J lost 12, with 17 bases in between. Looked up from germline, CDR1 is SGHTA and CDR2 is FQGNSA. Repertoires were generated with immunoSEQ multiplex PCR, while TCRdb's copy carries only in-frame clones and drops some. The sample shows some 120,000 clones, roughly 86% of them seen only once. Note on this clone: Its antigen is unknown.

V is TRBV7-2 and J is TRBJ1-6; D unclear. The input for sequencing was peripheral blood, taken from a patient treated with radiotherapy plus ipilimumab. This clonotype originated in a human donor with non-small cell lung cancer that progressed on radiotherapy plus ipilimumab. Some clones in this sample may be carry-over from other donors' samples. CDR3 DNA sequence: TGTGCCAGCAGCCCTCGTAGGGCCGTCGTACCCCTCCACTTT. It yields the protein CASSPRRAVVPLHF.